Listed here is a single T cell receptor beta chain. A read error may produce the germline difference seen at one junction end. For CDR3 and TCR beta VDJ profiling, genomic DNA was the template used. One entry per CDR3 protein results from TCRdb running MiXCR on the reads. The table has about 220,000 distinct CDR3 sequences, 30% to 40% seen once. The data originate from a study of CD8+CD57+ T cells in acquired aplastic anemia. Study background: DNA recovered from sorted CD4+ and CD8+ cells had a mean of about 3 ug.

CDR1 and CDR2 (germline): KGHSH, LQKENI. CDR3 size: 12 residues. The material sequenced was sorted CD4+, CD8+, or CD8+CD57+ T cells (not recorded which) from PBMCs. This receptor was taken from a human donor in good health, serving as a control. The V and J genes are TRBV18 and TRBJ2-5, with unresolved D. CDR3 coding DNA: TGTGCCAGCTCGCGTATGCAAGAGACCCAGTGCTTC. It specifies CASSRMQETQCF.